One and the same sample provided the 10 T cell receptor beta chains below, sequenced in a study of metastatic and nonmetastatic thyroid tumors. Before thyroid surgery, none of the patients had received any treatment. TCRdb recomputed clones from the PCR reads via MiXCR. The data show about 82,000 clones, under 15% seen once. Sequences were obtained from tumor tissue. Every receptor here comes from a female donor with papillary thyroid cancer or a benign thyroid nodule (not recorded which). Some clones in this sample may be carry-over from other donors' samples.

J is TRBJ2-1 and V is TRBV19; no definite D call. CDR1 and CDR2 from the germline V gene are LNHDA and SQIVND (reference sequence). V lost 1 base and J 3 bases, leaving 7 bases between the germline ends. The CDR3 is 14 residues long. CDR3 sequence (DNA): TGTGCCAGTAGTATAGCCAGACTCTACAATGAGCAGTTCTTC. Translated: CASSIARLYNEQFF.

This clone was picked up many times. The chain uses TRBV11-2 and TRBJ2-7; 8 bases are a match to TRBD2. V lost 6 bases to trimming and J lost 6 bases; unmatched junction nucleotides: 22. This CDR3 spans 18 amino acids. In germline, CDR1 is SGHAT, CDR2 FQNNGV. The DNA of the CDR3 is TGTGCCAGCAGTCGAAATGGGCTCTTAGGAAGCGGGAGTGGCGAGCAGTACTTC. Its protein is CASSRNGLLGSGSGEQYF.

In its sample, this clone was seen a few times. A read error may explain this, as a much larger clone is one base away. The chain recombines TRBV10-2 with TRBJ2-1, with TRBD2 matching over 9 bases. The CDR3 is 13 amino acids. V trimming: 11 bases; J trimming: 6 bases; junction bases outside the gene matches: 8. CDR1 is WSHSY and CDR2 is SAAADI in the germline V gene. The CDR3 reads CAGALAGRNEQFF. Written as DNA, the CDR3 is TGCGCCGGCGCTCTAGCGGGGCGCAATGAGCAGTTCTTC.

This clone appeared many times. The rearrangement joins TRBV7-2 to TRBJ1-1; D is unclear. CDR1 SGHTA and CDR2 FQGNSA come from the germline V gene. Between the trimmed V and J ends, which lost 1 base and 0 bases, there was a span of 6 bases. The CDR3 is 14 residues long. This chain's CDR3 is CASSLDVVNTEAFF. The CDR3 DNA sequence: TGTGCCAGCAGCTTAGACGTGGTGAACACTGAAGCTTTCTTT.

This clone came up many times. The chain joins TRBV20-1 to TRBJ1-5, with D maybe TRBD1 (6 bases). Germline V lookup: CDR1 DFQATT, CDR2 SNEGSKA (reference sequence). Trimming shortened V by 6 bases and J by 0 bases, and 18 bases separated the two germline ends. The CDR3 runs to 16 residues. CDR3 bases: TGCAGTGCCTGGGGGGCAGGCGAATATAGCAATCAGCCCCAGCATTTT. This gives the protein CSAWGAGEYSNQPQHF.

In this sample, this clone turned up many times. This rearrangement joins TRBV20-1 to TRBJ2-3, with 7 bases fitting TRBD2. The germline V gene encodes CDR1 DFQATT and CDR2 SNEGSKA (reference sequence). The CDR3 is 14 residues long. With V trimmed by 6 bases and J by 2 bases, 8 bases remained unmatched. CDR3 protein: CSAPTSTFTDTQYF. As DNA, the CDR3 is TGCAGTGCCCCGACTAGCACTTTCACAGATACGCAGTATTTT.

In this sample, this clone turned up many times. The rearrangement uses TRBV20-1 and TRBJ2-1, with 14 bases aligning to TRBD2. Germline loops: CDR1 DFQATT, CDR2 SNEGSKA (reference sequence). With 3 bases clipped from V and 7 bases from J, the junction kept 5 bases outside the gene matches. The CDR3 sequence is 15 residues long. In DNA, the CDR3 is TGCAGTGCTAGCGAAGGGACTAGCGGGAGAAATGAGCAGTTCTTC. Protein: CSASEGTSGRNEQFF.

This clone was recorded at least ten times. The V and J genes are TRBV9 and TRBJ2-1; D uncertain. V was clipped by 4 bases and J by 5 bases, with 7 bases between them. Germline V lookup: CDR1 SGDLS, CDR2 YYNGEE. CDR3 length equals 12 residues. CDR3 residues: CASSFQNNEQFF. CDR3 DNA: TGTGCCAGCAGCTTTCAGAACAATGAGCAGTTCTTC.

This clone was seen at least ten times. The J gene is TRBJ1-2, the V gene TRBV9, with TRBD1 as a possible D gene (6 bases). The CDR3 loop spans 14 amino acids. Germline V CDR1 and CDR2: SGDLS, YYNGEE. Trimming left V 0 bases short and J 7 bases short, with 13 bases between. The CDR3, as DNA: TGTGCCAGCAGCGTAGCCGTTGGGGGCGTTGGCTACACCTTC. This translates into CASSVAVGGVGYTF.

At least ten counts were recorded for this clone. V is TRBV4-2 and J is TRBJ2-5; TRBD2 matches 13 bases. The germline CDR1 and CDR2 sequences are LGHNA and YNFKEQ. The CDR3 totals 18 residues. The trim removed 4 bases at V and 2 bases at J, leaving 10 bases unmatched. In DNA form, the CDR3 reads TGTGCCAGCAGCCTAACGGGACTAGCGGGAAAGGGGCAAGAGACCCAGTACTTC. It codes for CASSLTGLAGKGQETQYF.